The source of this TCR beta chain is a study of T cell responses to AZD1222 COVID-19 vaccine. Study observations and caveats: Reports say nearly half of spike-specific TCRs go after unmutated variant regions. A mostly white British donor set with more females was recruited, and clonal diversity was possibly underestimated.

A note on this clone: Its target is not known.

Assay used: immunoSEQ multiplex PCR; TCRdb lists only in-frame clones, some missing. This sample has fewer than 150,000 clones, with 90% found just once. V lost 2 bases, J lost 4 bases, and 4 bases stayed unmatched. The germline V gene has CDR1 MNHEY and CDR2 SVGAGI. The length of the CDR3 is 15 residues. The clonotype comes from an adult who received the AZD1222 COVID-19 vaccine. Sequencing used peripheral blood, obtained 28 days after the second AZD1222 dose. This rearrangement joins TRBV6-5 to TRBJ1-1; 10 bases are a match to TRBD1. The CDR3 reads CASSYPGQGSTEAFF. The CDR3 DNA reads TGTGCCAGCAGTTACCCGGGACAGGGGAGCACTGAAGCTTTCTTT.